This T cell receptor beta chain came from a study of shared clonotypes between healthy human individuals. Study-wide findings and caveats: Clonotype sharing among donors was expected to depend on sequencing depth. Rarefaction demonstrated incomplete sorted-subset sequencing despite large depth.

The input for sorted-subset replicate PCRs was about 200 ng DNA, 25,000 to 35,000 T cell genomes. Sequencing was performed with immunoSEQ multiplex PCR; in TCRdb, only in-frame clones are kept and a portion is missing. This table holds about 2.3 million clones, 85% to 95% found once. As regards this clone: Antigen: not known.

There are 15 residues in the CDR3. Germline trimming cut 7 bases from V and 3 bases from J; bases unmatched to any gene: 6. Germline loops: CDR1 LNHDA, CDR2 SQIVND (reference sequence). The receptor comes from a man younger than 30 in good health. Some clones in this sample may be carry-over from other donors' samples. The sample was naive CD4+ T cells from PBMCs. Subset specified: CD45RA+ positively selected. V and J are TRBV19 and TRBJ2-1, with TRBD2 matching 10 bases. The CDR3 DNA follows: TGTGCCAGTAACCCTAGCGGGGGTCACTACAATGAGCAGTTCTTC. As protein: CASNPSGGHYNEQFF.